The 10 T cell receptor beta chains listed next were all sequenced from one sample in a study of preoperative IRX-2 immunotherapy in early breast cancer (dated by TCRdb to the late 2010s). The method behind the library was the immunoSEQ multiplex PCR assay. Imported from immuneACCESS, the table was reduced by TCRdb to in-frame sequences with V and J called. These copies leave out some clones; in studies compared against another copy, an unresolved V gene accounts for under half, and the cause of the remainder is not known. The sample table contains under 20,000 clones; only one count was recorded for around four fifths of them. The top ten clones comprise approximately 1.1% of the sample. What the treatment or condition label conveys for this sample: preoperative locoregional IRX-2 cytokine immunotherapy. Sequencing was performed on lymph node tissue, taken after IRX-2 immunotherapy. These receptors all stem from a human donor with breast cancer.

This clone showed up just once. V and J are TRBV4-1 and TRBJ1-6, with D possibly matching TRBD1 (5 bases). The CDR3 contains 14 residues. Trimming took 3 bases from V and 6 from J, leaving 9 bases between them. CDR1 and CDR2 from the germline V gene are MGHRA and YSYEKL. CDR3 protein: CASSHLRGNSPLHF. The CDR3 DNA sequence: TGCGCCAGCAGCCACCTAAGGGGTAATTCACCCCTCCACTTT.

The chain employs TRBV11-3 and TRBJ2-5; 16 bases align to TRBD2. The length of the CDR3 is 18 residues. In germline, CDR1 is SGHNT, CDR2 YENEEA. J lost 2 bases, V lost 6 bases, and 9 bases had no gene match. DNA of the CDR3: TGTGCCAGCAGTAGCGCAGGGACTAGCGGGGGGGCACAAGAGACCCAGTACTTC. It translates to CASSSAGTSGGAQETQYF. The variable domain in full, completed from reference TRBV11-3 and TRBJ2-5, reads EAGVVQSPRYKIIEKKQPVAFWCNPISGHNTLYWYLQNLGQGPELLIRYENEEAVDDSQLPKDRFSAERLKGVDSTLKIQPAELGDSAVYLCASSSAGTSGGAQETQYFGPGTRLLVL.

V and J are TRBV29-1 and TRBJ2-2, with D tentatively TRBD1 (6 bases). The V end lost 4 bases, the J end lost 5 bases, and 17 bases lay between the germline ends. This CDR3 region has 15 residues. Germline loops: CDR1 SQVTM, CDR2 ANQGSEA. The CDR3 reads CSVALPDRYTGELFF. Here the CDR3 DNA reads TGCAGCGTTGCTCTACCGGACAGATATACCGGGGAGCTGTTTTTT.

The rearrangement links TRBV19 to TRBJ2-1; maybe TRBD1 (8 bases). CDR3 length equals 15 residues. Trimming left V 7 bases short and J 8 bases short, with 21 bases between. The germline gives CDR1 LNHDA, CDR2 SQIVND (reference sequence). Written as DNA, the CDR3 is TGTGCCAGTAACCTACAGGGGGGGTTTGGAGATGAGCAGTTCTTC. It specifies CASNLQGGFGDEQFF.

The chain is built from TRBV7-2 and TRBJ2-5; D not resolved. With 8 bases removed from V and 4 bases from J, the gap between germline ends came to 14 bases. Germline loops: CDR1 SGHTA, CDR2 FQGNSA. This CDR3 spans 13 amino acids. The CDR3, as DNA: TGTGCCAGCTCCCTTGTGGGTGGAGAGACCCAGTACTTC. Its protein product is CASSLVGGETQYF.

This clone was seen a handful of times. J is TRBJ1-2 and V is TRBV15; D is unclear. This CDR3 region has 15 residues. V dropped 0 bases and J dropped 4 bases, with 12 bases sitting between them. The germline gives CDR1 LNHNV, CDR2 YYDKDF (reference sequence). CDR3: CATSRDRADPYGYTF. Written as DNA, the CDR3 is TGTGCCACCAGCAGAGATAGGGCGGACCCCTATGGCTACACCTTC.

The chain couples TRBV6-8 to TRBJ2-2; 8 nucleotides align to TRBD1. The CDR3 is made up of 14 amino acids. CDR1 and CDR2 (germline): MNHGY, SAAAGT. Trimming removed 11 bases from V and 1 base from J; junction bases left unmatched: 6. CDR3 amino acids: CAGSGQGNTGELFF. The CDR3, as DNA: TGTGCCGGAAGTGGACAGGGGAACACCGGGGAGCTGTTTTTT.

This sequence joins TRBV10-3 and TRBJ2-3; the match to TRBD2 covers 9 bases. The CDR3 has 16 amino acids. V was pared by 2 bases and J by 6 bases, with 9 bases of the junction left unmatched. In germline, CDR1 is ENHRY, CDR2 SYGVKD. The CDR3 is CAISEQAGGPVDTQYF. CDR3 nucleotides: TGTGCCATCAGTGAGCAGGCGGGGGGGCCTGTGGATACGCAGTATTTT.

In its sample, this clone was seen a few times. V and J are TRBV19 and TRBJ2-1; maybe TRBD2 (6 bases). Germline V gives CDR1 LNHDA, CDR2 SQIVND (reference sequence). This CDR3 is built from 14 residues. V lost 3 bases, J lost 4 bases, and 10 bases lay in between. CDR3 sequence: CASSISGAYNEQFF. Here the CDR3 DNA reads TGTGCCAGTAGTATTAGCGGAGCGTACAATGAGCAGTTCTTC.

The DNA for the CDR3 is TGTGCCAGCAGTACATACAGGGGGACTGAAGCTTTCTTT. Translating it yields CASSTYRGTEAFF. The J gene is TRBJ1-1, the V gene TRBV6-8; 8 bases fit TRBD1. This CDR3 is built from 13 residues. The V gene end was trimmed by 5 bases and the J gene end by 5 bases; junction bases not matched to a gene: 4. The germline V gene encodes CDR1 MNHGY and CDR2 SAAAGT.